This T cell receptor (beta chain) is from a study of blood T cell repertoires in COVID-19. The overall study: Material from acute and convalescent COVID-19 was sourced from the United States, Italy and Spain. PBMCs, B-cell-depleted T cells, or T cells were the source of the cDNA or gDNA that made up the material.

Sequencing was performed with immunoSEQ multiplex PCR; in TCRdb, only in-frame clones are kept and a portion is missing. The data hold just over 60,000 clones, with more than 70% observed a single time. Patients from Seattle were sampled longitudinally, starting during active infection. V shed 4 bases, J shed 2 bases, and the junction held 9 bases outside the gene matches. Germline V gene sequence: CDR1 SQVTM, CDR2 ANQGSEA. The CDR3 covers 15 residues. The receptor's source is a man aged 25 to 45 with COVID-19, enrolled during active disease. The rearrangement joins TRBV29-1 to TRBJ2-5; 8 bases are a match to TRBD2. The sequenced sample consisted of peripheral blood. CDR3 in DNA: TGCAGCGTTGGGTACACCGGGGGGGTACAAGAGACCCAGTACTTC. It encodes CSVGYTGGVQETQYF. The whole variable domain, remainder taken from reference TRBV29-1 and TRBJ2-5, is SAVISQKPSRDICQRGTSLTIQCQVDSQVTMMFWYRQQPGQSLTLIATANQGSEATYESGFVIDKFPISRPNLTFSTLTVSNMSPEDSSIYLCSVGYTGGVQETQYFGPGTRLLVL.